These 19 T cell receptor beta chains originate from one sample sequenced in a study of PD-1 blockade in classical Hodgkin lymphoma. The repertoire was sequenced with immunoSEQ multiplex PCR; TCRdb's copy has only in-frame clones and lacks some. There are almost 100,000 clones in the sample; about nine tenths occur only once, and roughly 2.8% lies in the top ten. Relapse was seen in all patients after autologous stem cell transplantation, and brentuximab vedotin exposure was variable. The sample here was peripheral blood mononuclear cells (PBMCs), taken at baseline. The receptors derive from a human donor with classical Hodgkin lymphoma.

The CDR3 reads CASSRGTSGGLGGYNEQFF. The CDR3 DNA reads TGTGCCAGCAGCAGAGGGACTAGCGGGGGGCTGGGTGGTTACAATGAGCAGTTCTTC. J is TRBJ2-1 and V is TRBV5-4, with TRBD2 identical over 15 bases. Trimming cost V 4 bases and J 4 bases; bases outside gene matches: 12. The CDR3 covers 19 residues. CDR1 and CDR2 (germline): SGHNT, YYREEE (reference sequence).

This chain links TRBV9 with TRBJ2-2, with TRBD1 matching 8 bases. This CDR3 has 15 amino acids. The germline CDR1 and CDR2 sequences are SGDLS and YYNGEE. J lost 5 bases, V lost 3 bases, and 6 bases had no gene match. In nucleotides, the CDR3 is TGTGCCAGCAGCGAAGACAGGGGACGGACCGGGGAGCTGTTTTTT. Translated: CASSEDRGRTGELFF.

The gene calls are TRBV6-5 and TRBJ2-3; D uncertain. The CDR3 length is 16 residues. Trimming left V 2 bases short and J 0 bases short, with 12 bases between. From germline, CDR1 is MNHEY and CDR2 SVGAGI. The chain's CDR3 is CASSYTRGRSTDTQYF. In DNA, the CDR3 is TGTGCCAGCAGTTACACTCGTGGCAGGAGCACAGATACGCAGTATTTT.

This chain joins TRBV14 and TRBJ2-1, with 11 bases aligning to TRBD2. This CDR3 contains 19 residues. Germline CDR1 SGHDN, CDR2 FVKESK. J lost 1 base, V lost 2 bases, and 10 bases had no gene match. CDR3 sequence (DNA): TGTGCCAGCAGCCAAAGAAGTCTAGCGGGAGGTTTATCCTACAATGAGCAGTTCTTC. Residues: CASSQRSLAGGLSYNEQFF. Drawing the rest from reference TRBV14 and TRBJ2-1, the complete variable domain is EAGVTQFPSHSVIEKGQTVTLRCDPISGHDNLYWYRRVMGKEIKFLLHFVKESKQDESGMPNNRFLAERTGGTYSTLKVQPAELEDSGVYFCASSQRSLAGGLSYNEQFFGPGTRLTVL.

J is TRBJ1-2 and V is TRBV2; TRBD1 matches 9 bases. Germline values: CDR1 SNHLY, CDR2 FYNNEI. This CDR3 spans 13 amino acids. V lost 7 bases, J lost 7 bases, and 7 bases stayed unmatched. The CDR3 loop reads CASILDRGVGYTF. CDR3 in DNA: TGTGCCAGCATCCTCGACAGGGGGGTTGGCTACACCTTC.

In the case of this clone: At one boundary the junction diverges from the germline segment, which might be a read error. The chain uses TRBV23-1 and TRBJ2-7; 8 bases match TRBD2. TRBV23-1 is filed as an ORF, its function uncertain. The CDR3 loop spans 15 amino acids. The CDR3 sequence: CASSPVREADYEQYF. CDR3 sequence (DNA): TGCGCTAGCAGTCCGGTGCGGGAGGCGGACTACGAGCAGTACTTC.

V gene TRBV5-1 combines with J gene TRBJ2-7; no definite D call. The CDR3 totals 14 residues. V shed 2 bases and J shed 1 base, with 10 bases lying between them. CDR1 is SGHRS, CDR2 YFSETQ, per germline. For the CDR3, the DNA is TGCGCCAGCAGCTTAGAAGACCCTTCCTACGAGCAGTACTTC. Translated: CASSLEDPSYEQYF.

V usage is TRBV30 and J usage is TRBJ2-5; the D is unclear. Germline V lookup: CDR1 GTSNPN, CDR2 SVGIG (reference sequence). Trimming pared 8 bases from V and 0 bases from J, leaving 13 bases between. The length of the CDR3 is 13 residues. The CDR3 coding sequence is TGTGCCGGGAACGTGGAGTACCAAGAGACCCAGTACTTC. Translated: CAGNVEYQETQYF.

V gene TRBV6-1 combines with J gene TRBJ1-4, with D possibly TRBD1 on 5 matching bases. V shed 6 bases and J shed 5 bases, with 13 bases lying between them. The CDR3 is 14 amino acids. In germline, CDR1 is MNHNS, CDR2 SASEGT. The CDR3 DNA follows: TGTGCCAGCAGGGAGACCTGGGGGAATGAAAAACTGTTTTTT. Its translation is CASRETWGNEKLFF.

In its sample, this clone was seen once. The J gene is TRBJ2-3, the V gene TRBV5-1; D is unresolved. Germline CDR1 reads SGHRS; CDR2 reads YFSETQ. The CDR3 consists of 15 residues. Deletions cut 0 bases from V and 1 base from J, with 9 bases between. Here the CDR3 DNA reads TGCGCCAGCAGCTTGGGGATAGGTGGCACAGATACGCAGTATTTT. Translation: CASSLGIGGTDTQYF.

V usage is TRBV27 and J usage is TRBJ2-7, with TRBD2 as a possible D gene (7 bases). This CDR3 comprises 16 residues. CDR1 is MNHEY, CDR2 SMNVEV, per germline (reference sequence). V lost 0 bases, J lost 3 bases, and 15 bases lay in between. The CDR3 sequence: CASSLSTGGASYEQYF. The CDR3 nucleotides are TGTGCCAGCAGTTTATCGACGGGGGGCGCCAGCTACGAGCAGTACTTC.

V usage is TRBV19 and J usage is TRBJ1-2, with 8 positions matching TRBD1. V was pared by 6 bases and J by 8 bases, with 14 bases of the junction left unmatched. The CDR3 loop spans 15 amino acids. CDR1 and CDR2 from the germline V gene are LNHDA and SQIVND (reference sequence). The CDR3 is CASSLESRDRIGYTF. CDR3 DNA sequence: TGTGCCAGTAGCCTTGAATCCCGGGACAGGATAGGCTACACCTTC. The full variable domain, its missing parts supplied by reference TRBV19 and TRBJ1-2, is DGGITQSPKYLFRKEGQNVTLSCEQNLNHDAMYWYRQDPGQGLRLIYYSQIVNDFQKGDIAEGYSVSREKKESFPLTVTSAQKNPTAFYLCASSLESRDRIGYTFGSGTRLTVV.

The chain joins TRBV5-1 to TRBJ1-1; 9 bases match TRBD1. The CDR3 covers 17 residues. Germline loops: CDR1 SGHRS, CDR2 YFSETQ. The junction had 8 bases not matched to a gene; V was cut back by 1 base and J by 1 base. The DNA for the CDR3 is TGCGCCAGCAGCTTGAAGGGACAGGGCTTTAGGAACACTGAAGCTTTCTTT. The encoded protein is CASSLKGQGFRNTEAFF.

CDR3 amino acids: CAWRGELEAEAFF. The CDR3 bases are TGTGCCTGGAGGGGGGAGTTGGAGGCTGAAGCTTTCTTT. This chain joins TRBV30 and TRBJ1-1; D might be TRBD1 (5 bases). Trimming took off 3 bases at V and 6 bases at J, with 14 bases between the two ends. This CDR3 comprises 13 residues. Germline V CDR1 and CDR2: GTSNPN, SVGIG (reference sequence).

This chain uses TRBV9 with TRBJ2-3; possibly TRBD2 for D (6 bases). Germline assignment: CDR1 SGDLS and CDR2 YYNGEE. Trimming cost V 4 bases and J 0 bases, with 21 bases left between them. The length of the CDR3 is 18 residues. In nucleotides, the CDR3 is TGTGCCAGCAGCCACCGATTTTTGGTGGAGGGTAGCACAGATACGCAGTATTTT. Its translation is CASSHRFLVEGSTDTQYF.

CDR3 sequence: CATSRDNARWNTEAFF. Here the CDR3 DNA reads TGTGCCACCAGCAGAGATAACGCCCGGTGGAACACTGAAGCTTTCTTT. The V and J genes are TRBV15 and TRBJ1-1; D call uncertain. The CDR3 extends over 16 amino acids. V gave up 0 bases and J gave up 1 base, with 12 bases separating them. Germline V lookup: CDR1 LNHNV, CDR2 YYDKDF (reference sequence).

As DNA, the CDR3 is TGTGCCAGGGTGTTGGGGGTACCAGACTATGGCTACACCTTC. It encodes CARVLGVPDYGYTF. The rearrangement uses TRBV6-4 and TRBJ1-2; a possible D gene is TRBD1 (5 bases). Trimming pared 9 bases from V and 3 bases from J, leaving 17 bases between. Germline values: CDR1 MRHNA, CDR2 SNTAGT. CDR3 length equals 14 residues.

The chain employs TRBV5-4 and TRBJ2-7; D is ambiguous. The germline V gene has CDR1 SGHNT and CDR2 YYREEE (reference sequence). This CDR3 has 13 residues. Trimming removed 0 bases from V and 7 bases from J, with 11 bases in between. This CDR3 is CASSLESGREQYF. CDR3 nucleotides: TGTGCCAGCAGCTTGGAATCCGGTCGAGAGCAGTACTTC. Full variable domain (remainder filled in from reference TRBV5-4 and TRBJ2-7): ETGVTQSPTHLIKTRGQQVTLRCSSQSGHNTVSWYQQALGQGPQFIFQYYREEENGRGNFPPRFSGLQFPNYSSELNVNALELDDSALYLCASSLESGREQYFGPGTRLTVT.

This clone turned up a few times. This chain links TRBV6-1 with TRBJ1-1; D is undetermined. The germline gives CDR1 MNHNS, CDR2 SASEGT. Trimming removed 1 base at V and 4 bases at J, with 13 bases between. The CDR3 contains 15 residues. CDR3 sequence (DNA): TGTGCCAGCAGTGAAGAGGGAGTAGTGGGCACTGAAGCTTTCTTT. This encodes CASSEEGVVGTEAFF.